This T cell receptor beta chain was obtained from a study of blood T cell repertoires in COVID-19. Overall study context: Both acute and convalescent COVID-19 samples were obtained from the United States, Italy and Spain. T cells, B-cell-depleted T cells, or PBMCs provided the cDNA or gDNA that served as material.

V shed 6 bases and J 6 bases; nucleotides not matched to a gene: 9. In germline, CDR1 is MNHEY, CDR2 SVGAGI. The CDR3 totals 15 residues. Authors' methods: Reference gene primer amplification in the assay estimated nucleated cell counts. Generated by immunoSEQ multiplex PCR, the TCRdb table keeps only in-frame clones and is missing some. V, J and clone size are taken as reported in that table, and D and trimming were inferred from the DNA itself. The sample includes approximately 90,000 clones, approximately 86% seen only once; the top ten take about 1.2%. Sample: peripheral blood. The chain employs TRBV6-5 and TRBJ2-3, with TRBD2 matching 10 bases. The clonotype originates from a man aged 80 or over with active or convalescent COVID-19. The CDR3 is CASRNGLAASDTQYF. As DNA, the CDR3 is TGTGCCAGCAGAAATGGACTAGCGGCGTCGGATACGCAGTATTTT.